The clone carrying this TCR beta chain was recorded only once. Its antigen is unidentified. This specimen belongs to a study of T cell responses to AZD1222 COVID-19 vaccine. Clones were read by immunoSEQ multiplex PCR, and TCRdb kept only the in-frame ones, dropping some. The sample yields approximately 130,000 clones, roughly nine tenths seen once. The CDR3 has 15 amino acids. Trimming at V came to 7 bases and at J to 2 bases, leaving 7 bases not matched to a gene. CDR1 LNHDA and CDR2 SQIVND come from the germline V gene (reference sequence). Findings of the study overall: Sampling that yielded the repertoires occurred only after the peak T cell response. Baseline testing showed seropositivity in only six or seven AZD1222 recipients.

The sample was peripheral blood, taken on day 0 of AZD1222 vaccination. The receptor was isolated from an adult in good health. The chain recombines TRBV19 with TRBJ1-5; 8 nucleotides agree with TRBD1. CDR3 protein: CASNSAGGRNQPQHF. CDR3 bases: TGTGCCAGTAATTCCGCAGGGGGCCGCAATCAGCCCCAGCATTTT.